This is a list of T cell receptor beta chains from one sample in a study of cytomegalovirus exposure and HLA in healthy donors. Libraries were prepared by immunoSEQ multiplex PCR; TCRdb keeps only in-frame clonotypes and omits some of them. This sample carries around 170,000 clones, around four fifths of them seen once, and the ten largest clones take roughly 2.8%. Sequenced: PBMCs. These receptors originate from a woman aged 45-65 years in good health and CMV-seropositive. The CDR3 runs from the conserved cysteine through the conserved F or W. D genes are given only for firm matches. Clone size appears in some rows only: once, few, many, or a class for an expanded clone.

v_call	d_call	clone_size	j_call	cdr3_nt	cdr3_aa
TRBV19	NA	NA	TRBJ2-2	TGTGCCAGTACCGCCTTTTGGGACTCCGGGGAGCTGTTTTTT	CASTAFWDSGELFF
TRBV5-5	TRBD1	NA	TRBJ2-7	TGTGCCAGCAGCTTCCTTGGGACAGCCTCGAACGCGCAGTACTTC	CASSFLGTASNAQYF
TRBV6-1	NA	once	TRBJ2-3	TGTGCCAGCAGTGAAGTTCCCGGGGTTTGGGATACGCAGTATTTT	CASSEVPGVWDTQYF
TRBV6-1	TRBD1	NA	TRBJ1-1	TGTGCCAGCAGCAAGGACAGGCCGGAGAACACTGAAGCTTTCTTT	CASSKDRPENTEAFF
TRBV2	NA	NA	TRBJ2-2	TGTGCCAGCAGTGAAAGCGCGGGGGCCACCGGGGAGCTGTTTTTT	CASSESAGATGELFF
TRBV19	TRBD2	NA	TRBJ2-2	TGTGCCAGTAGGAAGACTAGCGGGGGGGCCGAAGCCGGGGAGCTGTTTTTT	CASRKTSGGAEAGELFF
TRBV2	NA	NA	TRBJ2-2	TGTGCCAGCAGCTTGTCCCGGTCGTCTACCGGGGAGCTGTTTTTT	CASSLSRSSTGELFF
TRBV2	NA	NA	TRBJ2-3	TGTGCCAGCAGTCTTGGGCTGGCCAGGGAAGGAGATACGCAGTATTTT	CASSLGLAREGDTQYF
TRBV6-5	NA	NA	TRBJ2-1	TGTGCCGCTGGGGGGGCCAAGGGATATGAGCAGTTCTTC	CAAGGAKGYEQFF
TRBV30	NA	NA	TRBJ2-1	TGTGCCTGGAAGCCCTCTATCAACAATGAGCAGTTCTTC	CAWKPSINNEQFF
TRBV27	TRBD2	NA	TRBJ2-5	TGTGCCAGCAGTTTTTCCGGGGGGTTAGAGACCCAGTACTTC	CASSFSGGLETQYF
TRBV18	NA	NA	TRBJ2-5	TGTGCCAGCTCACCGAAGGAGGGGACCCAGTACTTC	CASSPKEGTQYF
TRBV6-5	NA	NA	TRBJ2-5	TGTGCCAGCCGACGGACTCCGGCCGTGCTAGAGACCCAGTACTTC	CASRRTPAVLETQYF
TRBV27	NA	once	TRBJ1-4	TGTGCCAGCAGTTTTAGGCAGCCGGGGAGGGAAAAACTGTTTTTT	CASSFRQPGREKLFF
TRBV2	TRBD2	few	TRBJ2-5	TGTGCCAGCAGAGGAGCGGGAGTAGAGACCCAGTACTTC	CASRGAGVETQYF
TRBV7-3	NA	NA	TRBJ2-6	TGTGCCAGCGCCCTACTCTCTGGGGCCAACGTCCTGACTTTC	CASALLSGANVLTF
TRBV19	TRBD1	NA	TRBJ1-5	TGTGCCAGTAGCGGGACAGGGAATCAGCCCCAGCATTTT	CASSGTGNQPQHF
TRBV4-3	NA	few	TRBJ1-4	TGCGCCAGCAGCCTTGAGCAGGGGCCACATGAAAAACTGTTTTTT	CASSLEQGPHEKLFF
TRBV7-9	TRBD1	NA	TRBJ1-4	TGTTCCAGCAGCGGTTACAGGGGTGAAAAACTGTTTTTT	CSSSGYRGEKLFF
TRBV28	NA	NA	TRBJ1-5	TGTGCCAGCAGAAATGTGGGGGCTTCTCAGCCCCAGCATTTT	CASRNVGASQPQHF
TRBV2	NA	NA	TRBJ2-2	TGTGCCAGCAGTGACCCGGGTCGCATTACCGGGGAGCTGTTTTTT	CASSDPGRITGELFF
TRBV7-9	NA	NA	TRBJ2-5	TGTGCCAGCAGCCCAGCCGCCAGGGACCAAGAGACCCAGTACTTC	CASSPAARDQETQYF
TRBV16	TRBD1	NA	TRBJ1-1	TGTGCCAGCAGCCCCGGACAGGGCGCGGGCACTGAAGCTTTCTTT	CASSPGQGAGTEAFF
TRBV5-4	TRBD2	NA	TRBJ2-5	TGTGCCAGCTTTCTGCGGGGGGGTCAAGGGGAGACCCAGTACTTC	CASFLRGGQGETQYF
TRBV29-1	TRBD2	NA	TRBJ2-1	TGCAGCGTTGAAACTCTTAGCACTAGCGGGGGTGGTGAGCAGTTCTTC	CSVETLSTSGGGEQFF
TRBV7-9	NA	NA	TRBJ2-2	TGTTCCAGCAGCCCAGCGGAGGCCTCGAACACCGGGGAGCTGTTTTTT	CSSSPAEASNTGELFF
TRBV6-5	NA	NA	TRBJ1-2	TGTGCCAGCAGCCTCGGACAGAACGATGGCTACACCTTC	CASSLGQNDGYTF
TRBV25-1	TRBD1	once	TRBJ2-7	TGTGCCAGCAGTGACCAGGGACAGGGTTACTACGAGCAGTACTTC	CASSDQGQGYYEQYF
TRBV5-4	NA	once	TRBJ2-1	TGTGCCAGCAGCCCCGGGACTGGGGAGGTAAAGGAGCAGTTCTTC	CASSPGTGEVKEQFF
TRBV2	NA	NA	TRBJ1-1	TGTGCCAGCAGTGGAGGGCCTATGAACACTGAAGCTTTCTTT	CASSGGPMNTEAFF
TRBV6-6	NA	NA	TRBJ1-2	TGTGCCAGCAGTTACGACCCAGGATATAACTATGGCTACACCTTC	CASSYDPGYNYGYTF
TRBV6-4	NA	NA	TRBJ2-1	TGTGCCAGCAGTGATCAGGGCATGGGTGAGCAGTTCTTC	CASSDQGMGEQFF
TRBV30	NA	NA	TRBJ2-7	TGTGCCTGGAGTGTGTCGCGGGGAGCTTCCGAGCAGTACTTC	CAWSVSRGASEQYF
TRBV18	TRBD1	NA	TRBJ2-5	TGTGCCAGCTCACCTCGGGACAGGGGCGGGGAGACCCAGTACTTC	CASSPRDRGGETQYF
TRBV11-2	TRBD1	NA	TRBJ1-4	TGTGCCAGCAGCCTCACAGGGGGCAGTGAAAAACTGTTTTTT	CASSLTGGSEKLFF
TRBV11-2	TRBD1	NA	TRBJ2-2	TGTGCCAGCAGCTTTACAGGGGTCACCGGGGAGCTGTTTTTT	CASSFTGVTGELFF
TRBV9	TRBD2	NA	TRBJ2-3	TGTGCCAGCAGCCTAGCGGGGGGGCCCCCAGATACGCAGTATTTT	CASSLAGGPPDTQYF
TRBV27	TRBD1	NA	TRBJ2-3	TGTGCCAGCACCCTAGTGGGACAGGGGTTGGCAGATACGCAGTATTTT	CASTLVGQGLADTQYF
TRBV19	TRBD1	NA	TRBJ2-4	TGTGCCAGCGGGGACAGGGGAGTAATAGCCAAAAACATTCAGTACTTC	CASGDRGVIAKNIQYF
TRBV19	TRBD1	NA	TRBJ1-1	TGTGCCAGTAGTATCACAGGGGACACTGAAGCTTTCTTT	CASSITGDTEAFF
TRBV9	TRBD1	NA	TRBJ2-3	TGTGCCAGCAGCGTAGAGGGTCGGACAGGGGTTGTGGCAGATACGCAGTATTTT	CASSVEGRTGVVADTQYF
TRBV6-1	TRBD2	NA	TRBJ2-3	TGTGCCAGCAGTGAAGGTCTAGCGGGGGGGCAGAGTACGCAGTATTTT	CASSEGLAGGQSTQYF
TRBV10-3	TRBD2	NA	TRBJ2-1	TGTGCCATCTGGGGGGGGAATTTTCAGTTCTTC	CAIWGGNFQFF
TRBV18	NA	NA	TRBJ1-5	TGTGCCAGCTCACATCTACCAATTAAATCCGATCAGCCCCAGCATTTT	CASSHLPIKSDQPQHF
TRBV28	TRBD2	NA	TRBJ2-1	TGTGCCAGCAGTTTCTGGACTAGCGGGGGGGTGACGCTTAACAATGAGCAGTTCTTC	CASSFWTSGGVTLNNEQFF
TRBV5-6	NA	NA	TRBJ2-3	TGTGCCAGCAGCTTGTTGCAGGGGAGCACAGATACGCAGTATTTT	CASSLLQGSTDTQYF
TRBV19	TRBD2	NA	TRBJ2-1	TGTGCCAGTAGCCCCGGACTAGCGGGGAAGGTTTGGCAGTTCTTC	CASSPGLAGKVWQFF